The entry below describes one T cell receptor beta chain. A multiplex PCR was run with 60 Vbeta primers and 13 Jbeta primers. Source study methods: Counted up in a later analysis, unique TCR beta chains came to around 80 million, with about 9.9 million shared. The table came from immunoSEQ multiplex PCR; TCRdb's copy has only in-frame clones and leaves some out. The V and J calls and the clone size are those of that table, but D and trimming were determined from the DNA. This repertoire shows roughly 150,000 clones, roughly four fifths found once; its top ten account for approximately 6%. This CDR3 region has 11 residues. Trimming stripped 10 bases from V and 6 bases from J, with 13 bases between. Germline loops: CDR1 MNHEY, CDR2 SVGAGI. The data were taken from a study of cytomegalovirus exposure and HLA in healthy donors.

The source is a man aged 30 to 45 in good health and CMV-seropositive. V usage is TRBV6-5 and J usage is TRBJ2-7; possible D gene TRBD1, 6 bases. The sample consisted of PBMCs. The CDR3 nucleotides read TGTGCCAACAGAGGACAGAGCGAGCAGTACTTC. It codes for CANRGQSEQYF.